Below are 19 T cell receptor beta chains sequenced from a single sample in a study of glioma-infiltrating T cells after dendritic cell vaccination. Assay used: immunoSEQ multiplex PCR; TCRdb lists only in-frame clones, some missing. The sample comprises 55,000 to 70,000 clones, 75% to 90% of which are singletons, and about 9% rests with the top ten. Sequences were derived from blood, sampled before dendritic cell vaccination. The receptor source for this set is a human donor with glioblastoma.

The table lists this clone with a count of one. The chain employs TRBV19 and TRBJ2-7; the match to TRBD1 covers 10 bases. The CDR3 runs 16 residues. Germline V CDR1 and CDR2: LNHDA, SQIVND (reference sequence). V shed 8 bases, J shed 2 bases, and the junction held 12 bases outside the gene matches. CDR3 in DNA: TGTGCCAGTTCCGGAGCCGGGACAGGGGACCCCTACGAGCAGTACTTC. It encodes CASSGAGTGDPYEQYF.

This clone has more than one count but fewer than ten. CDR3 protein: CASSSQGPYSNQPQHF. CDR3 coding DNA: TGTGCCAGCAGCTCACAGGGACCTTATAGCAATCAGCCCCAGCATTTT. The rearrangement links TRBV7-8 to TRBJ1-5; D is perhaps TRBD1 (6 bases). The CDR3 spans 16 residues. The germline gives CDR1 SGHVS, CDR2 FQNEAQ. V gave up 4 bases and J gave up 0 bases, with 13 bases separating them.

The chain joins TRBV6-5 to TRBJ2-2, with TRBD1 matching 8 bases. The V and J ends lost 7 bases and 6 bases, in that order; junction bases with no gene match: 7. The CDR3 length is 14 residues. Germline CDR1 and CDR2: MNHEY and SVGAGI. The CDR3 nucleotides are TGTGCCAGCACCACGGACAGGGTTCCCGGGGAGCTGTTTTTT. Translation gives CASTTDRVPGELFF.

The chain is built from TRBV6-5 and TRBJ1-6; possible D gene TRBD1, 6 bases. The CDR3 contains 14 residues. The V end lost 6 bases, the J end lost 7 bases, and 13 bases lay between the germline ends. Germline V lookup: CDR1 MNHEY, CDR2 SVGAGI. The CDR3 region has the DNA TGTGCCAGCAGGGGCCACAGGGAAAATTCACCCCTCCACTTT. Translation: CASRGHRENSPLHF.

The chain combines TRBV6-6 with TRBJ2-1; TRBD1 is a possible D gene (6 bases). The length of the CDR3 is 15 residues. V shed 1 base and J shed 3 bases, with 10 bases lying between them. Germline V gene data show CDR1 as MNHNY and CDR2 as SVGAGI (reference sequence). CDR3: CASSYWDKYYNEQFF. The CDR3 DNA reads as TGTGCCAGCAGTTACTGGGACAAATACTACAATGAGCAGTTCTTC.

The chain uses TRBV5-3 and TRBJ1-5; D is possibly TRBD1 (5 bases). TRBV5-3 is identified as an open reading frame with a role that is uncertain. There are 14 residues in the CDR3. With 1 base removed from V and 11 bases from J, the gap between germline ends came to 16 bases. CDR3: CARSLRGTSQAQHF. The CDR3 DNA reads TGTGCCAGAAGCTTGAGGGGCACGAGCCAAGCCCAGCATTTT.

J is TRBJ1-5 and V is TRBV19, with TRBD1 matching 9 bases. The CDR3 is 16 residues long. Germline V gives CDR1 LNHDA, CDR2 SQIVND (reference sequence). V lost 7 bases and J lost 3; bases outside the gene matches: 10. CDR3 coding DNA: TGTGCCAGTATAGCCCTAGGGGACAGGGACAATCAGCCCCAGCATTTT. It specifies CASIALGDRDNQPQHF. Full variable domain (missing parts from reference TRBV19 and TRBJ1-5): DGGITQSPKYLFRKEGQNVTLSCEQNLNHDAMYWYRQDPGQGLRLIYYSQIVNDFQKGDIAEGYSVSREKKESFPLTVTSAQKNPTAFYLCASIALGDRDNQPQHFGDGTRLSIL.

Written as DNA, the CDR3 is TGTGCCAGCAGCTTAGTCCCGGGAACTGAAGCTTTCTTT. As protein: CASSLVPGTEAFF. The chain combines TRBV11-3 with TRBJ1-1; no firm D call. The germline V gene encodes CDR1 SGHNT and CDR2 YENEEA. CDR3 size: 13 residues. Trimming pared 1 base from V and 5 bases from J, leaving 8 bases between.

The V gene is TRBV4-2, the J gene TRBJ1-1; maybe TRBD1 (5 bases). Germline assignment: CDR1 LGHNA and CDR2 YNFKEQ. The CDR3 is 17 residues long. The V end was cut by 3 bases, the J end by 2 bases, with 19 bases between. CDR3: CASSQPGPPRGNTEAFF. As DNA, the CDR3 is TGTGCCAGCAGCCAGCCGGGACCGCCGCGGGGAAACACTGAAGCTTTCTTT.

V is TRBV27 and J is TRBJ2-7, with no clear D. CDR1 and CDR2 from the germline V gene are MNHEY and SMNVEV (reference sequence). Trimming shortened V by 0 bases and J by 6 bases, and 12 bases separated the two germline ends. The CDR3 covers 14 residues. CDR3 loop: CASSLSARSREQYF. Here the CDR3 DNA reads TGTGCCAGCAGTTTATCGGCTAGGTCGCGCGAGCAGTACTTC.

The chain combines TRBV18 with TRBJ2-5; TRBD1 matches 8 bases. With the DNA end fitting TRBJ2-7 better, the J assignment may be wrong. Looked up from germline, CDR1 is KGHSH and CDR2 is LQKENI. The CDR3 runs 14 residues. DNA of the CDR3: TGTGCCAGCTCACCGGGACAGGACTCCTACGAGCAGTACTTC. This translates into CASSPGQDSYEQYF.

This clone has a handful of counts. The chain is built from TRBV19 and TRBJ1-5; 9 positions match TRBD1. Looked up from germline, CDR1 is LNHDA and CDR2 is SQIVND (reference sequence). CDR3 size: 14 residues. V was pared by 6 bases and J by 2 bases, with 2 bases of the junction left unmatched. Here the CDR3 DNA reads TGTGCCAGTAGGGGACAGGGCGGCAATCAGCCCCAGCATTTT. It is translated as CASRGQGGNQPQHF. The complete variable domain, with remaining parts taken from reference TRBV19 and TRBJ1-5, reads DGGITQSPKYLFRKEGQNVTLSCEQNLNHDAMYWYRQDPGQGLRLIYYSQIVNDFQKGDIAEGYSVSREKKESFPLTVTSAQKNPTAFYLCASRGQGGNQPQHFGDGTRLSIL.

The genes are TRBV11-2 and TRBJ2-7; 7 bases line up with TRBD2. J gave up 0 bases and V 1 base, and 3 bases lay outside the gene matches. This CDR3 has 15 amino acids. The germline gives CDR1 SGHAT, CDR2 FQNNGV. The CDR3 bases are TGTGCCAGCAGCTTAGGGCCGGGAGGCTCCTACGAGCAGTACTTC. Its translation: CASSLGPGGSYEQYF.

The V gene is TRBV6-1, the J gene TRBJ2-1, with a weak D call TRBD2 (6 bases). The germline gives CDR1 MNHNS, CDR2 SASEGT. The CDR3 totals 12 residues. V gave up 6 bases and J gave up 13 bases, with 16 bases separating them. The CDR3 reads CASREGLRGQFF. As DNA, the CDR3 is TGTGCCAGCAGAGAGGGACTGCGGGGTCAGTTCTTC.

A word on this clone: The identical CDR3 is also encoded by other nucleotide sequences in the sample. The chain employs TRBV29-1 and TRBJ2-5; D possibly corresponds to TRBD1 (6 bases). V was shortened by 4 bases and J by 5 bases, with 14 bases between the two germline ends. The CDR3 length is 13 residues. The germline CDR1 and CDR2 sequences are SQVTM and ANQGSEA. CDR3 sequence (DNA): TGCAGCGTTGTTAGGAGCGGACAGGAGACCCAGTACTTC. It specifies CSVVRSGQETQYF.

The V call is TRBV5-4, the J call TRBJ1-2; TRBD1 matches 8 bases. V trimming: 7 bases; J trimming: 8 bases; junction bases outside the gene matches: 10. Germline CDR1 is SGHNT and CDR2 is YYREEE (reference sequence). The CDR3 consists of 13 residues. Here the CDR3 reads CASGQGARAGYTF. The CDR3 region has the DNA TGTGCCAGCGGCCAGGGGGCCCGGGCGGGCTACACCTTC.

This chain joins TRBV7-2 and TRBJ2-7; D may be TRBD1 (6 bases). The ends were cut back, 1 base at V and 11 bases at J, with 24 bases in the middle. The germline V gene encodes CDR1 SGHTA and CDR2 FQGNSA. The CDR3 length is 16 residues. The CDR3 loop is CASSLGPLPQGQVKYF. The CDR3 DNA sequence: TGTGCCAGCAGCTTAGGCCCGCTACCACAGGGACAAGTCAAGTACTTC.

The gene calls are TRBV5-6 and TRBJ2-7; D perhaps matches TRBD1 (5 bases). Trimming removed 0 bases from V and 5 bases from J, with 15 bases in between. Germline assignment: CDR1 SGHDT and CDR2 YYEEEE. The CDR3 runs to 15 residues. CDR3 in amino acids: CASSLGQGRIHEQYF. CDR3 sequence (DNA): TGTGCCAGCAGCTTGGGGCAGGGAAGGATCCACGAGCAGTACTTC. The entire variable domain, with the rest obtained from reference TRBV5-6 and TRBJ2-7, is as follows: DAGVTQSPTHLIKTRGQQVTLRCSPKSGHDTVSWYQQALGQGPQFIFQYYEEEERQRGNFPDRFSGHQFPNYSSELNVNALLLGDSALYLCASSLGQGRIHEQYFGPGTRLTVT.

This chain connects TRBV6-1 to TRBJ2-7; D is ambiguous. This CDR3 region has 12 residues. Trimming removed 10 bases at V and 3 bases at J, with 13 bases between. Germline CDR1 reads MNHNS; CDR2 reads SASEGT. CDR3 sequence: CATGGTVYEQYF. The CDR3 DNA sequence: TGTGCCACTGGCGGCACCGTCTACGAGCAGTACTTC.